The next 17 T cell receptor beta chains were all read from a single sample in a study of cytotoxic CD8 clonotypes in ibrutinib-treated CLL. Profiling relied on immunoSEQ multiplex PCR, and the TCRdb table lists in-frame clones only, not all of them. The sample holds 45,000 to 55,000 clones, around half seen once. The starting material was PBMCs, obtained after 12 months of ibrutinib treatment. The receptor source for this set is a human donor with chronic lymphocytic leukemia.

The chain is built from TRBV7-2 and TRBJ1-1; D gene unclear. V dropped 2 bases and J dropped 1 base, with 11 bases sitting between them. The CDR3 loop spans 15 amino acids. The germline CDR1 and CDR2 sequences are SGHTA and FQGNSA. The CDR3 region is CASSLTPDGNTEAFF. In nucleotides, the CDR3 is TGTGCCAGCAGCTTAACTCCCGATGGGAACACTGAAGCTTTCTTT.

This clone is a singleton in its sample. This chain joins TRBV30 and TRBJ1-6, with a tentative D call TRBD1 (5 bases). Looked up from germline, CDR1 is GTSNPN and CDR2 is SVGIG (reference sequence). V lost 2 bases and J 17 bases, leaving 25 bases between the germline ends. This CDR3 region has 15 residues. CDR3 loop: CAWSLAGPWFWSVHF. CDR3 sequence (DNA): TGTGCCTGGAGTTTGGCAGGGCCCTGGTTTTGGTCCGTCCACTTT. Full variable domain (outside the CDR3, taken from reference TRBV30 and TRBJ1-6): SQTIHQWPATLVQPVGSPLSLECTVEGTSNPNLYWYRQAAGRGLQLLFYSVGIGQISSEVPQNLSASRPQDRQFILSSKKLLLSDSGFYLCAWSLAGPWFWSVHFGNGTRLTVT.

This chain joins TRBV28 and TRBJ1-2, with D unclear. CDR3 length: 14 residues. V lost 6 bases and J 2 bases, leaving 13 bases between the germline ends. Germline V gene lookup returns CDR1 MDHEN and CDR2 SYDVKM. This CDR3 reads CASRPAGPNYGYTF. The CDR3 DNA reads as TGTGCCAGCAGACCTGCGGGCCCAAACTATGGCTACACCTTC.

This clone was counted many times. The chain recombines TRBV5-1 with TRBJ2-1; TRBD2 agrees at 7 bases. This CDR3 contains 15 residues. Trimming cost V 3 bases and J 4 bases; bases outside gene matches: 7. Germline CDR1 reads SGHRS; CDR2 reads YFSETQ. The CDR3: CASSSLAESYNEQFF. The DNA for the CDR3 is TGCGCCAGCAGCTCCCTAGCGGAGAGTTACAATGAGCAGTTCTTC.

The chain employs TRBV30 and TRBJ1-1; 7 positions agree with TRBD1. Germline CDR1 is GTSNPN and CDR2 is SVGIG (reference sequence). After removal of 2 bases from V and 2 bases from J, the junction contained 8 bases not matched to a gene. This CDR3 is built from 15 residues. CDR3 sequence reads: CAWSRDRVRNTEAFF. In DNA form, the CDR3 reads TGTGCCTGGAGTAGAGACAGGGTGAGAAACACTGAAGCTTTCTTT.

This clone occurred many times. The chain couples TRBV7-9 to TRBJ1-2, with D unclear. Trimming stripped 5 bases from V and 2 bases from J, with 12 bases between. Germline values: CDR1 SEHNR, CDR2 FQNEAQ (reference sequence). The CDR3 sequence is 14 residues long. Here the CDR3 reads CASSRITVNYGYTF. The CDR3, as DNA: TGTGCCAGCAGCCGAATTACTGTAAACTATGGCTACACCTTC. The full variable domain, completed using reference TRBV7-9 and TRBJ1-2, is DTGVSQNPRHKITKRGQNVTFRCDPISEHNRLYWYRQTLGQGPEFLTYFQNEAQLEKSRLLSDRFSAERPKGSFSTLEIQRTEQGDSAMYLCASSRITVNYGYTFGSGTRLTVV.

The genes are TRBV28 and TRBJ1-5; 7 bases are shared with TRBD1. Losses at the gene ends were 6 bases for V and 4 bases for J; bases not matched to a gene: 12. The CDR3 loop spans 16 amino acids. Germline V gene lookup returns CDR1 MDHEN and CDR2 SYDVKM. The CDR3 protein is CASSLLTGRRNQPQHF. CDR3 in DNA: TGTGCCAGCAGCCTTCTGACAGGGAGAAGGAATCAGCCCCAGCATTTT.

The chain uses TRBV6-6 and TRBJ1-2; maybe TRBD1 (6 bases). The ends were cut back, 10 bases at V and 4 bases at J, with 13 bases in the middle. The CDR3 runs to 12 residues. The germline V gene encodes CDR1 MNHNY and CDR2 SVGAGI (reference sequence). DNA of the CDR3: TGTGCCACCCTGATAGGGGGCTATGGCTACACCTTC. As protein: CATLIGGYGYTF.

The chain combines TRBV10-1 with TRBJ2-2; D gene ambiguous. Germline values: CDR1 WNHNN, CDR2 SYGVQD (reference sequence). V was clipped by 3 bases and J by 4 bases, with 3 bases between them. CDR3 length equals 12 residues. CDR3 coding DNA: TGCGCCAGCAGTGATTCCACCGGGGAGCTGTTTTTT. It is translated as CASSDSTGELFF.

The V gene is TRBV28, the J gene TRBJ1-5; 8 nucleotides align to TRBD1. The J segment lost 3 bases and the V segment lost 5 bases, leaving 6 bases of the junction unmatched. This CDR3 is built from 15 residues. The germline V gene encodes CDR1 MDHEN and CDR2 SYDVKM. The CDR3 DNA sequence: TGTGCCAGCAGTCCAGGACAGGGCCTCAATCAGCCCCAGCATTTT. It specifies CASSPGQGLNQPQHF.

The chain couples TRBV4-1 to TRBJ2-1, with D unclear. V was clipped by 3 bases and J by 0 bases, with 15 bases between them. The CDR3 loop spans 17 amino acids. CDR1 MGHRA and CDR2 YSYEKL come from the germline V gene. For the CDR3, the DNA is TGCGCCAGCAGCCAGACCAAACACCTTAGCTCCTACAATGAGCAGTTCTTC. This codes for CASSQTKHLSSYNEQFF.

The rearrangement links TRBV5-1 to TRBJ2-1, with D possibly matching TRBD1 (7 bases). Trimming took 1 base from V and 3 from J, leaving 11 bases between them. CDR1 is SGHRS, CDR2 YFSETQ, per germline. CDR3 length equals 15 residues. The CDR3 DNA is TGCGCCAGCAGCTTGAGCCAGGGGGGCTACAATGAGCAGTTCTTC. Protein product: CASSLSQGGYNEQFF. Filled out from reference TRBV5-1 and TRBJ2-1, the complete variable domain reads KAGVTQTPRYLIKTRGQQVTLSCSPISGHRSVSWYQQTPGQGLQFLFEYFSETQRNKGNFPGRFSGRQFSNSRSEMNVSTLELGDSALYLCASSLSQGGYNEQFFGPGTRLTVL.

V gene TRBV25-1 combines with J gene TRBJ1-1; D ambiguous. The CDR3 spans 14 residues. V dropped 8 bases and J dropped 4 bases, with 17 bases sitting between them. Per the germline V gene, CDR1 is MGHDK and CDR2 is SYGVNS. This CDR3 reads CASSPGGWSTEAFF. CDR3 nucleotides: TGTGCCAGCTCACCTGGAGGGTGGTCCACTGAAGCTTTCTTT.

This chain links TRBV7-9 with TRBJ1-2; 7 bases are shared with TRBD1. The CDR3 length is 14 residues. Germline-derived CDR1 and CDR2 are SEHNR and FQNEAQ (reference sequence). V shed 5 bases and J 3 bases; nucleotides not matched to a gene: 6. The CDR3 region is CASSRGQEDYGYTF. CDR3 bases: TGTGCCAGCAGCCGCGGACAGGAGGACTATGGCTACACCTTC.

The chain joins TRBV30 to TRBJ2-3; tentative D call: TRBD2 (5 bases). The CDR3 has 15 residues. Trimming took off 1 base at V and 2 bases at J, with 13 bases between the two ends. Per the germline V gene, CDR1 is GTSNPN and CDR2 is SVGIG (reference sequence). The CDR3 DNA follows: TGTGCCTGGAGTGGGGCTAGCCGTATCACAGATACGCAGTATTTT. Translation: CAWSGASRITDTQYF.

Many counts were recorded for this clone. The chain links TRBV5-5 to TRBJ2-1; possibly TRBD1 or TRBD2 for D (5 bases each). CDR3 length: 13 amino acids. V lost 0 bases to trimming and J lost 8 bases, with 9 bases between them. The V gene's germline CDR1 is SGHKS and CDR2 YYEKEE (reference sequence). CDR3 in DNA: TGTGCCAGCAGCTTGGCCAGGGAGCATGAGCAGTTCTTC. Its protein is CASSLAREHEQFF.

This chain joins TRBV7-9 and TRBJ1-1; unclear D gene. Trimming took off 5 bases at V and 0 bases at J, with 19 bases between the two ends. The V gene's germline CDR1 is SEHNR and CDR2 FQNEAQ (reference sequence). The CDR3 is 17 residues long. The CDR3 loop is CASSPPPRYRMNTEAFF. CDR3 bases: TGTGCCAGCAGCCCCCCCCCTCGGTATCGCATGAACACTGAAGCTTTCTTT.